This T cell receptor (beta chain) was observed in a study of blood T cell repertoires in COVID-19. About the study: Whether acute or convalescent, the COVID-19 samples came from the United States, Italy and Spain. Sources were T cells, B-cell-depleted T cells, or PBMCs; the material itself was cDNA or gDNA.

Original analysis: Using reference gene primer amplification, nucleated cell counts were estimated. Libraries were prepared by immunoSEQ multiplex PCR; TCRdb keeps only in-frame clonotypes and omits some of them. D and trimming were read from the DNA, whereas the V and J calls and clone size are those reported in that table. The table includes over 200,000 clones, more than 85% detected once. Trimming left V 4 bases short and J 5 bases short, with 9 bases between. CDR1 and CDR2 (germline): SEHNR, FQNEAQ (reference sequence). The CDR3 is 12 amino acids. Sequencing was performed on peripheral blood. The source of this sequence is a middle-aged man with active or convalescent COVID-19. The chain links TRBV7-9 to TRBJ2-7; weak D call: TRBD1 (5 bases). Here the CDR3 DNA reads TGTGCCAGCAGCTGGATAGGGGACGAGCAGTACTTC. Translation gives CASSWIGDEQYF.